One sample yielded the 12 T cell receptor beta chains listed below, sequenced in a study of shared clonotypes between healthy human individuals. This table comes from immunoSEQ multiplex PCR, and its TCRdb copy is limited to in-frame clones, with some not included. This table has around 1.1 million clones, around three quarters appearing once. The sample was memory CD4+ T cells from PBMCs. This sample's subset: CD45RA-negative fraction. The receptors were gathered from a man aged 18-30 years in good health. Some clones in this sample may be carry-over from other donors' samples.

CDR3 sequence reads: CASSLGRTEAFF. The CDR3 DNA sequence: TGTGCCAGCAGCTTAGGGAGAACTGAAGCTTTCTTT. The V and J genes are TRBV7-8 and TRBJ1-1; D remains ambiguous. V was pared by 1 base and J by 5 bases, with 5 bases between. The CDR3 covers 12 residues. Looked up from germline, CDR1 is SGHVS and CDR2 is FQNEAQ.

J is TRBJ2-1 and V is TRBV10-3, with 14 bases lining up with TRBD2. Looked up from germline, CDR1 is ENHRY and CDR2 is SYGVKD. The CDR3 length is 16 residues. The trim removed 6 bases at V and 8 bases at J, leaving 9 bases unmatched. DNA for the CDR3: TGTGCCATCAGCCAGCCTGGGACTAGCGGGAGTTATGAGCAGTTCTTC. Its translation: CAISQPGTSGSYEQFF.

The chain couples TRBV5-6 to TRBJ1-2; maybe TRBD1 (6 bases). The CDR3 contains 14 residues. CDR1 is SGHDT and CDR2 is YYEEEE in the germline V gene. Trimming removed 0 bases from V and 4 bases from J, with 10 bases in between. CDR3 in amino acids: CASSLDGGFYGYTF. In DNA form, the CDR3 reads TGTGCCAGCAGCTTGGATGGGGGCTTCTATGGCTACACCTTC.

This sequence joins TRBV5-5 and TRBJ2-7; 11 bases agree with TRBD2. This CDR3 comprises 14 residues. Trimming took 1 base from V and 5 from J; bases not matched to a gene: 2. Germline V gives CDR1 SGHKS, CDR2 YYEKEE (reference sequence). CDR3 nucleotide sequence: TGTGCCAGCAGCTTGATACTAGCGGGAGACGAGCAGTACTTC. This codes for CASSLILAGDEQYF.

Concerning this clone: A much more abundant neighbour one base away suggests this may be a read error. This rearrangement joins TRBV13 to TRBJ1-1, with D unresolved. Germline loops: CDR1 PRHDT, CDR2 FYEKMQ (reference sequence). V gave up 2 bases and J gave up 1 base, with 5 bases separating them. This CDR3 is built from 13 residues. The CDR3 region is CASSLKQNTEAFF. The DNA for the CDR3 is TGTGCCAGCAGCTTAAAACAGAACACTGAAGCTTTCTTT.

This chain uses TRBV6-5 with TRBJ2-7; D gene unclear. With 6 bases removed from V and 1 base from J, the gap between germline ends came to 13 bases. CDR3 length: 14 amino acids. The germline gives CDR1 MNHEY, CDR2 SVGAGI. The CDR3 reads CASSLDGQSYEQYF. In DNA, the CDR3 is TGTGCCAGCAGCCTGGACGGGCAGTCCTACGAGCAGTACTTC.

The chain recombines TRBV25-1 with TRBJ1-4; D ambiguous. The CDR3 loop spans 14 amino acids. V lost 4 bases and J lost 0, with 6 bases in between. Germline assignment: CDR1 MGHDK and CDR2 SYGVNS. The CDR3 here is CASSVRSTNEKLFF. The CDR3 DNA follows: TGTGCCAGCAGTGTCCGGTCAACTAATGAAAAACTGTTTTTT. The whole variable domain, filled in from reference TRBV25-1 and TRBJ1-4, reads EADIYQTPRYLVIGTGKKITLECSQTMGHDKMYWYQQDPGMELHLIHYSYGVNSTEKGDLSSESTVSRIRTEHFPLTLESARPSHTSQYLCASSVRSTNEKLFFGSGTQLSVL.

This clone was detected only a few times. A read error is possible here, since a much larger clone lies one base away. The chain uses TRBV7-6 and TRBJ2-5; no firm D call. Germline assignment: CDR1 SGHVS and CDR2 FNYEAQ. This CDR3 contains 11 residues. V lost 5 bases, J lost 2 bases, and 3 bases lay in between. CDR3 bases: TGTGCCAGCAGCCTACAAGAGACCCAGTACTTC. This encodes CASSLQETQYF.

This clone turned up a few times. The chain combines TRBV21-1 with TRBJ1-2. TRBV21-1 constitutes a pseudogene. This CDR3 is 13 amino acids long. The CDR3 here is CASSKQGHYGYTF. The DNA of the CDR3 is TGTGCCAGCAGCAAACAGGGACACTATGGCTACACCTTC.

V and J are TRBV5-4 and TRBJ1-4; D gene ambiguous. The CDR3 contains 16 residues. The V and J ends lost 1 base and 0 bases respectively, with 10 bases between them. Germline V gives CDR1 SGHNT, CDR2 YYREEE (reference sequence). The CDR3 DNA reads TGTGCCAGCAGCTTGTCCGGGTCCTCAACTAATGAAAAACTGTTTTTT. Translation: CASSLSGSSTNEKLFF. Complete variable domain (other parts from reference TRBV5-4 and TRBJ1-4): ETGVTQSPTHLIKTRGQQVTLRCSSQSGHNTVSWYQQALGQGPQFIFQYYREEENGRGNFPPRFSGLQFPNYSSELNVNALELDDSALYLCASSLSGSSTNEKLFFGSGTQLSVL.

The chain carries TRBV11-2 and TRBJ1-4, with D perhaps TRBD1 (6 bases). V was cut by 4 bases and J by 7 bases, with 25 bases left in between. The CDR3 consists of 18 residues. Looked up from germline, CDR1 is SGHAT and CDR2 is FQNNGV. The CDR3 DNA sequence: TGTGCCAGCAGCTCCCCCCGCGGACAGATTAAGATGGGTGAAAAACTGTTTTTT. This translates into CASSSPRGQIKMGEKLFF.

The CDR3 loop reads CASRPRDRLHNEQFF. CDR3 DNA sequence: TGTGCCAGCCGACCCCGGGACAGGCTACACAATGAGCAGTTCTTC. This chain uses TRBV28 with TRBJ2-1; TRBD1 aligns across 8 bases. The CDR3 is 15 amino acids. Per germline, CDR1 MDHEN and CDR2 SYDVKM. Trimming at V came to 8 bases and at J to 5 bases, leaving 11 bases not matched to a gene.